Shown below are 7 T cell receptor beta chains from a single sample sequenced in a study of patients and donors after allogeneic stem cell transplantation. TCRdb fed the RT-PCR reads into MiXCR, producing one record per CDR3 protein. The sample shows 200,000 to 250,000 distinct CDR3 sequences, around 14% of them seen only once. The sequencing sample was made of blood, either unsorted or a sorted T cell fraction (not recorded which). The receptor set was obtained from a human donor who was either an allogeneic HSCT recipient or a stem cell or donor lymphocyte infusion donor (not recorded which). It is not recorded whose cells these are; they may come from a transplant donor.

The chain has TRBV7-3 and TRBJ2-3; possibly TRBD2 for D (5 bases). Germline V gene lookup returns CDR1 SGHTA and CDR2 FQGTGA. V was shortened by 0 bases and J by 2 bases, with 12 bases between the two germline ends. The CDR3 sequence is 16 residues long. CDR3 in DNA: TGTGCCAGCAGCTTAACGAAAAGCGGACCCACAGATACGCAGTATTTT. As protein: CASSLTKSGPTDTQYF.

The gene calls are TRBV28 and TRBJ1-5; D gene unclear. The V gene lost 6 bases and the J gene lost 0 bases, with 9 bases spanning the gap. In germline, CDR1 is MDHEN, CDR2 SYDVKM. The CDR3 extends over 14 amino acids. The DNA for the CDR3 is TGTGCCAGCAGCTCTGGTTCTAGCAATCAGCCCCAGCATTTT. Encoded protein: CASSSGSSNQPQHF. The full variable domain, its missing parts supplied by reference TRBV28 and TRBJ1-5, is DVKVTQSSRYLVKRTGEKVFLECVQDMDHENMFWYRQDPGLGLRLIYFSYDVKMKEKGDIPEGYSVSREKKERFSLILESASTNQTSMYLCASSSGSSNQPQHFGDGTRLSIL.

CDR3 sequence: CASSLTRVGAQYF. The CDR3 DNA is TGTGCCAGCAGCTTAACCCGGGTCGGGGCCCAGTACTTC. This chain links TRBV7-3 with TRBJ2-5; a weak D match, TRBD2 (5 bases). CDR1 is SGHTA and CDR2 is FQGTGA in the germline V gene. The CDR3 extends over 13 amino acids. The V end was cut by 0 bases, the J end by 9 bases, with 11 bases between.

This clonotype was counted at least ten times. Sequence at one end of the junction differs from germline and may be a read error. This chain links TRBV7-7 with TRBJ2-3; the D is unclear. This CDR3 has 15 residues. The germline V gene has CDR1 SSHAT and CDR2 FNYEAQ (reference sequence). The CDR3 loop reads CASSLTDGSTDTQYF. CDR3 DNA: TGTGCTAGCAGCTTGACGGACGGAAGCACAGATACGCAGTATTTT.

This chain links TRBV9 with TRBJ2-2, with TRBD1 matching over 7 bases. The germline V gene encodes CDR1 SGDLS and CDR2 YYNGEE. CDR3 length: 16 amino acids. V lost 1 base, J lost 6 bases, and 9 bases stayed unmatched. The CDR3 DNA is TGTGCCAGCAGCGTAAGAGGGGACAGAGCCGCCGGGGAGCTGTTTTTT. It translates to CASSVRGDRAAGELFF.

The rearrangement uses TRBV10-3 and TRBJ1-1; D perhaps matches TRBD1 (6 bases). The CDR3 has 16 residues. In germline, CDR1 is ENHRY, CDR2 SYGVKD. Trimming took off 4 bases at V and 4 bases at J, with 19 bases between the two ends. The CDR3 nucleotides read TGTGCCATCAGTGGGGACCATCGGGACATAGGCACTGAAGCTTTCTTT. Translating gives CAISGDHRDIGTEAFF.

This clonotype came up many times. The V and J genes are TRBV3-1 and TRBJ1-6; D ambiguous. This CDR3 has 15 residues. The V gene lost 4 bases and the J gene lost 7 bases, with 14 bases spanning the gap. CDR1 and CDR2 from the germline V gene are LGHDT and YNNKEL (reference sequence). The CDR3 spells CASSLLDSINSPLHF. CDR3 in DNA: TGTGCCAGCAGCCTCTTGGACTCAATAAATTCACCCCTCCACTTT.